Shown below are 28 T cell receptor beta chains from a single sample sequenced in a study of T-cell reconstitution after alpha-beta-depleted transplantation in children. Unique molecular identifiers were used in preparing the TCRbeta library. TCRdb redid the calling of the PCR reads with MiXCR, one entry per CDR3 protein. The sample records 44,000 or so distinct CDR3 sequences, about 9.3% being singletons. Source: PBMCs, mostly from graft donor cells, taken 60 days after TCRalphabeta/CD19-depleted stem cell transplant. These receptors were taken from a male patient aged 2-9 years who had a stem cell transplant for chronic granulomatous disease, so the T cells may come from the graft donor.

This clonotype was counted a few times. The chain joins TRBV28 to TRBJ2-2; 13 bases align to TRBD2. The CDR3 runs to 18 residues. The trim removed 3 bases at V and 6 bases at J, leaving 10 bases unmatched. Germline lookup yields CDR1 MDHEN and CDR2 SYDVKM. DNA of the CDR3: TGTGCCAGCAGTTTCCTCACATTAGGACTAGCGGGAGCCGGGGAGCTGTTTTTT. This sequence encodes CASSFLTLGLAGAGELFF.

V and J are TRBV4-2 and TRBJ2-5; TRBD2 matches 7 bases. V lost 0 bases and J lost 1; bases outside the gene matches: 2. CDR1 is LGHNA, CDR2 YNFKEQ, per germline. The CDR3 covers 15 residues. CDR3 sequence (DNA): TGTGCCAGCAGCCAAGATCCGGGGGGCCAAGAGACCCAGTACTTC. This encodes CASSQDPGGQETQYF.

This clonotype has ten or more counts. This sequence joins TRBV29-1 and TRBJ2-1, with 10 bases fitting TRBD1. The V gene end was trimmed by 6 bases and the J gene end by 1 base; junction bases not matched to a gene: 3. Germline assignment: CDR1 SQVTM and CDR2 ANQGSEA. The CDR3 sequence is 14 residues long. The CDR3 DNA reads TGCAGCGTCCTGGGACAGGGGTCCTACAATGAGCAGTTCTTC. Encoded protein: CSVLGQGSYNEQFF.

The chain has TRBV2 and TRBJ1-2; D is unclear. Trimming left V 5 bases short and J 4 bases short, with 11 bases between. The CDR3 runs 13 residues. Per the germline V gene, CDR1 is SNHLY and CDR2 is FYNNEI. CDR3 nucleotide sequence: TGTGCCAGCAGTCGTGGGGTGGCCTATGGCTACACCTTC. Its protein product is CASSRGVAYGYTF. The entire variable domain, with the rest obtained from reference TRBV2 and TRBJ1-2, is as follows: EPEVTQTPSHQVTQMGQEVILRCVPISNHLYFYWYRQILGQKVEFLVSFYNNEISEKSEIFDDQFSVERPDGSNFTLKIRSTKLEDSAMYFCASSRGVAYGYTFGSGTRLTVV.

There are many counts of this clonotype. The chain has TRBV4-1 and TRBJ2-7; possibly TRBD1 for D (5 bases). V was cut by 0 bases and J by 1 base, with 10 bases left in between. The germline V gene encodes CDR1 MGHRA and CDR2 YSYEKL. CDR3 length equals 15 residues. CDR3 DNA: TGCGCCAGCAGCCAAGAAGGGGTTCAGTCCTACGAGCAGTACTTC. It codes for CASSQEGVQSYEQYF.

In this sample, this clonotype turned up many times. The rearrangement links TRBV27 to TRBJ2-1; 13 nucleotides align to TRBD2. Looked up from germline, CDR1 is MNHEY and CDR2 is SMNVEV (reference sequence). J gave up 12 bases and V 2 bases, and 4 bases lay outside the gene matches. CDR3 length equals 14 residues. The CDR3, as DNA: TGTGCCAGCAGTTTAAGGGGACTAGCGGGACCGCAGTTCTTC. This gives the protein CASSLRGLAGPQFF.

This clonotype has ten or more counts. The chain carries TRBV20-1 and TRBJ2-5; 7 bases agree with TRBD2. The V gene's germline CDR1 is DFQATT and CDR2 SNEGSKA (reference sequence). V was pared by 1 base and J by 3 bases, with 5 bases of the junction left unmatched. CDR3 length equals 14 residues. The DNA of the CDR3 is TGCAGTGCTAGAGCCTGGACTAGTGAAGAGACCCAGTACTTC. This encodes CSARAWTSEETQYF.

Here the CDR3 reads CAWSVLLSGANVLTF. The CDR3 bases are TGTGCCTGGAGTGTTTTGTTATCTGGGGCCAACGTCCTGACTTTC. This rearrangement joins TRBV30 to TRBJ2-6; D unclear. V was cut by 0 bases and J by 1 base, with 7 bases left in between. This CDR3 has 15 amino acids. The germline CDR1 and CDR2 sequences are GTSNPN and SVGIG (reference sequence).

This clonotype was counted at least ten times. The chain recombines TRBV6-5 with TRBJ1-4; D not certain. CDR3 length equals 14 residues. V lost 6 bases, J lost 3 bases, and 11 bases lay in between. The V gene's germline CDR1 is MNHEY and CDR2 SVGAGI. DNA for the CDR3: TGTGCCAGCAGATCGGGAGTGCCTAATGAAAAACTGTTTTTT. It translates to CASRSGVPNEKLFF.

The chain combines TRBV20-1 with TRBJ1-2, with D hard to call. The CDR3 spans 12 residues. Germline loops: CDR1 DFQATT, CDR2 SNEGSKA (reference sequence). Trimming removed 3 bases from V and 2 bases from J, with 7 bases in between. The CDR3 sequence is CSARWRNYGYTF. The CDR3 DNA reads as TGCAGTGCTAGGTGGCGGAACTATGGCTACACCTTC.

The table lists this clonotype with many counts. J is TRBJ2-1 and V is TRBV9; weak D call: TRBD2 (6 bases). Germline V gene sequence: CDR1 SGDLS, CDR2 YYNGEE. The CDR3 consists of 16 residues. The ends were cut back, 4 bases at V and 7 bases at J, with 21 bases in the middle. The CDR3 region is CASSSRPGLVSNEQFF. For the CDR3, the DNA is TGTGCCAGCAGCTCACGACCGGGACTTGTGTCTAATGAGCAGTTCTTC.

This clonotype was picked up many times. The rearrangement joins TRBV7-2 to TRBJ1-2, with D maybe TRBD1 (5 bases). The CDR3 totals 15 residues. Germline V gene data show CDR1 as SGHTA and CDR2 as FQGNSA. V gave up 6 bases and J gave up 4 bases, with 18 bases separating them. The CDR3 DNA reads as TGTGCCAGCAGTTTATCCTTACAGGTCCCCTATGGCTACACCTTC. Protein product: CASSLSLQVPYGYTF.

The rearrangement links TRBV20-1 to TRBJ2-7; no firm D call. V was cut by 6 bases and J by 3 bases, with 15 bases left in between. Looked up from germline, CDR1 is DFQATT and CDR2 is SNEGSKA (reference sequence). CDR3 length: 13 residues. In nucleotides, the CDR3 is TGCAGTGCCGGCGAGCCTCCAGACTACGAGCAGTACTTC. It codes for CSAGEPPDYEQYF.

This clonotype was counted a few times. In DNA, the CDR3 is TGCAGTGCTAGAGATCAGTGGGGGGGCGAGAACACCGGGGAGCTGTTTTTT. This encodes CSARDQWGGENTGELFF. This rearrangement joins TRBV20-1 to TRBJ2-2, with D possibly matching TRBD2 (7 bases). The CDR3 extends over 17 amino acids. Germline-derived CDR1 and CDR2 are DFQATT and SNEGSKA (reference sequence). Trimming pared 0 bases from V and 1 base from J, leaving 15 bases between.

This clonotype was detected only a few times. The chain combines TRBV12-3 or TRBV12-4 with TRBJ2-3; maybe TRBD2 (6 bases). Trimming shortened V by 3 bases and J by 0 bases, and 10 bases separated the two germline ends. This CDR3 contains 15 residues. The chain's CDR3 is CASSFGRPSTDTQYF. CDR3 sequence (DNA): TGTGCCAGCAGTTTCGGGAGACCCAGCACAGATACGCAGTATTTT.

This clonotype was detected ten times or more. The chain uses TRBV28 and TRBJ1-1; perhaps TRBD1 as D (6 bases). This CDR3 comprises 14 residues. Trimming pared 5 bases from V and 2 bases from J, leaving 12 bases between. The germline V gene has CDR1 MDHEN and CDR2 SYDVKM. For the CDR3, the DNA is TGTGCCAGCAGTCCCGACAGGCAAAACACTGAAGCTTTCTTT. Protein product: CASSPDRQNTEAFF. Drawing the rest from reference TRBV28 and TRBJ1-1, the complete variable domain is DVKVTQSSRYLVKRTGEKVFLECVQDMDHENMFWYRQDPGLGLRLIYFSYDVKMKEKGDIPEGYSVSREKKERFSLILESASTNQTSMYLCASSPDRQNTEAFFGQGTRLTVV.

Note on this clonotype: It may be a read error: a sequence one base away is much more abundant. The CDR3 DNA is TGTGCCAGCAGCGAAGAGGGTGGTACGCAGTATTTT. This sequence encodes CASSEEGGTQYF. The chain employs TRBV21-1 and TRBJ2-3. TRBV21-1 is a documented pseudogene. The length of the CDR3 is 12 residues.

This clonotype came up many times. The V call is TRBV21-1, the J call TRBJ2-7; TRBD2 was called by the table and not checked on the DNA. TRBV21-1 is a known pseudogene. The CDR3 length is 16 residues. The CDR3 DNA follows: TGTGCCAGCAGCGCCAGACTAGCGGGACCCTACTACGAGCAGTACTTC. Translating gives CASSARLAGPYYEQYF.

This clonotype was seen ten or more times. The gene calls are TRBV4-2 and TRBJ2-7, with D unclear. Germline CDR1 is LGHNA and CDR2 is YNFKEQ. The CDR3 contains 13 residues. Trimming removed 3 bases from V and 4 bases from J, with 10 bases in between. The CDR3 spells CASSQLLKYEQYF. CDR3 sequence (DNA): TGTGCCAGCAGCCAGCTACTCAAGTACGAGCAGTACTTC.

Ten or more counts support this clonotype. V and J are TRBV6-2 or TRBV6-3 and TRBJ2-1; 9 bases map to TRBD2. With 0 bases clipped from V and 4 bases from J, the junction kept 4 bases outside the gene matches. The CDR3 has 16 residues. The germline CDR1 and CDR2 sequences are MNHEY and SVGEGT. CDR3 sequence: CASSYSRAGGYNEQFF. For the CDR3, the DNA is TGTGCCAGCAGTTACTCGAGGGCGGGAGGGTACAATGAGCAGTTCTTC.

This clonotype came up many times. Here the CDR3 reads CAISESAEKNIQYF. The CDR3 region has the DNA TGTGCCATCAGTGAGTCGGCGGAGAAAAACATTCAGTACTTC. The chain joins TRBV10-3 to TRBJ2-4; no firm D call. V was pared by 0 bases and J by 4 bases, with 7 bases between. The germline V gene encodes CDR1 ENHRY and CDR2 SYGVKD. CDR3 length equals 14 residues.

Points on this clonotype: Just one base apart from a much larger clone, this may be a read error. CDR3 bases: TGTGCCTGTAGGGGGGACCATGGCTACACCTTC. Translated: CACRGDHGYTF. The chain has TRBV30 and TRBJ1-2, with TRBD1 as a possible D gene (6 bases). V was cut by 6 bases and J by 6 bases, with 11 bases left in between. The CDR3 extends over 11 amino acids. Germline lookup yields CDR1 GTSNPN and CDR2 SVGIG (reference sequence).

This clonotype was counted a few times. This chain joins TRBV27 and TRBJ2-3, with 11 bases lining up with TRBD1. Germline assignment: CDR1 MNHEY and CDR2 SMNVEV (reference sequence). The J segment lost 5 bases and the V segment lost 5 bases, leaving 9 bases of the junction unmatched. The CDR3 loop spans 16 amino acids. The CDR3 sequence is CASSRPGTGGLDTQYF. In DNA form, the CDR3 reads TGTGCCAGCAGTCGACCCGGGACAGGGGGTTTAGATACGCAGTATTTT.

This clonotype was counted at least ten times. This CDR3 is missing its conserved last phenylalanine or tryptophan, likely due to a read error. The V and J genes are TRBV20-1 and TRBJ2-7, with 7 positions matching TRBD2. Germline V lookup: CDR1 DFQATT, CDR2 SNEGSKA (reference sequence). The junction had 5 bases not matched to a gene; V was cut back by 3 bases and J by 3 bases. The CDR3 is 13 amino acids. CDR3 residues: CSASGGGSYEQYC. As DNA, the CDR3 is TGCAGTGCTAGTGGAGGCGGGAGCTACGAGCAGTACTGC.

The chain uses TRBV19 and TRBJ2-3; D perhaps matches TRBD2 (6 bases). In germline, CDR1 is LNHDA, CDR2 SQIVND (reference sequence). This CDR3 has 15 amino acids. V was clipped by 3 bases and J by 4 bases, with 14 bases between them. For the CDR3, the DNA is TGTGCCAGTAGTATTGGCGGGACCGTCGCAGATACGCAGTATTTT. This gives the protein CASSIGGTVADTQYF. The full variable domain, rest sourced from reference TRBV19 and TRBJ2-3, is DGGITQSPKYLFRKEGQNVTLSCEQNLNHDAMYWYRQDPGQGLRLIYYSQIVNDFQKGDIAEGYSVSREKKESFPLTVTSAQKNPTAFYLCASSIGGTVADTQYFGPGTRLTVL.

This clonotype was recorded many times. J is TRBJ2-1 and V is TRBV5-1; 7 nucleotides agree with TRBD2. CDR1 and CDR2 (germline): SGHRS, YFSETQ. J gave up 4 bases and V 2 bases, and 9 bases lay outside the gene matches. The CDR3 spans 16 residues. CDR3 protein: CASSFVSGRVYNEQFF. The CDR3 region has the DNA TGCGCCAGCAGCTTTGTTTCAGGGAGGGTTTACAATGAGCAGTTCTTC.

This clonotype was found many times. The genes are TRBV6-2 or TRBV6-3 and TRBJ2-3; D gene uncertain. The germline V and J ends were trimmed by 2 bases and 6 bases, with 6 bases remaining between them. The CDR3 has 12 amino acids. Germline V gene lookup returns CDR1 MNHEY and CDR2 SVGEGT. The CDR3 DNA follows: TGTGCCAGCAGTTACCTCCGCGATACGCAGTATTTT. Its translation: CASSYLRDTQYF.

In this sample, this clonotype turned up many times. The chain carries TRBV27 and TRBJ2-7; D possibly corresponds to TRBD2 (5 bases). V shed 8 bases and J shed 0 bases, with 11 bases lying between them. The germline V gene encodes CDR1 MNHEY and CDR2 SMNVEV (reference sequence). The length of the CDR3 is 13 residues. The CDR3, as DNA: TGTGCCAGCGGTTCGGGGTCCTCCTACGAGCAGTACTTC. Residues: CASGSGSSYEQYF.